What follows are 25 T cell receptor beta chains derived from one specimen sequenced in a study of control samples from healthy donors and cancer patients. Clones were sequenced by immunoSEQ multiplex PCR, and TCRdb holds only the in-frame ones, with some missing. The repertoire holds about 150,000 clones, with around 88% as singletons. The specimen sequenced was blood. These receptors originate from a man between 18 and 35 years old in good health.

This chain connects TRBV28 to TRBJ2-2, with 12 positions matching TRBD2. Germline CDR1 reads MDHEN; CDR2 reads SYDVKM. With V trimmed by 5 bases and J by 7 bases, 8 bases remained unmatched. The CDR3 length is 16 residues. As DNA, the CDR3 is TGTGCCAGCAGTCGTCCTAGCGGGGGGGCGGTCGGGGAGCTGTTTTTT. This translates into CASSRPSGGAVGELFF.

The CDR3 reads CASSLGTGNEKLFF. The CDR3 coding sequence is TGTGCCAGCAGCTTGGGGACGGGTAATGAAAAACTGTTTTTT. The V and J genes are TRBV7-2 and TRBJ1-4; maybe TRBD1 (5 bases). CDR1 and CDR2 (germline): SGHTA, FQGNSA. V lost 3 bases and J 4 bases, leaving 9 bases between the germline ends. CDR3 length: 14 residues.

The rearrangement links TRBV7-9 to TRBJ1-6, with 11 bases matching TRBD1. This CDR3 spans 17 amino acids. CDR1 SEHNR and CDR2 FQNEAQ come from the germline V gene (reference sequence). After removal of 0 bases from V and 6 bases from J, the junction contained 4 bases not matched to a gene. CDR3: CASSLAPDRGPNSPLHF. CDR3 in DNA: TGTGCCAGCAGCTTAGCCCCGGACAGGGGGCCTAATTCACCCCTCCACTTT.

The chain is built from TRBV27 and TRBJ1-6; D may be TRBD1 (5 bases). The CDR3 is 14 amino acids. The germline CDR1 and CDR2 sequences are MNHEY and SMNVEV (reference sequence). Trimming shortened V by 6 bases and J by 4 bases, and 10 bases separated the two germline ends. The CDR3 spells CASSRTGYNSPLHF. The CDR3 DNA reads TGTGCCAGCAGCCGAACAGGTTATAATTCACCCCTCCACTTT.

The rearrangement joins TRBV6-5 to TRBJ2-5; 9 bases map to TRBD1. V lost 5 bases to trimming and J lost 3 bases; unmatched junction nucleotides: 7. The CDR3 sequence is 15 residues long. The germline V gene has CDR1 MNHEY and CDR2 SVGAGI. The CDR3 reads CASSQTGTGKETQYF. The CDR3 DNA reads TGTGCCAGCAGTCAAACCGGGACAGGGAAAGAGACCCAGTACTTC.

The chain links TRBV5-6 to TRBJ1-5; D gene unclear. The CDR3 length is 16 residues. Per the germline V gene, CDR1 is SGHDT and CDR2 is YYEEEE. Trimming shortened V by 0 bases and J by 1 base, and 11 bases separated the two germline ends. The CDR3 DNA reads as TGTGCCAGCAGCTTGGGCACGGGGTGGAGCAATCAGCCCCAGCATTTT. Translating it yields CASSLGTGWSNQPQHF.

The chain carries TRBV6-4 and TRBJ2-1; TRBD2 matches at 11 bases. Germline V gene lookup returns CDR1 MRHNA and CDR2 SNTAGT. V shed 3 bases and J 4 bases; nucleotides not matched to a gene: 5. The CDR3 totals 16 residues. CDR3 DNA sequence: TGTGCCAGCAGTGAGTCCGGGACTAGCGGATACAATGAGCAGTTCTTC. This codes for CASSESGTSGYNEQFF.

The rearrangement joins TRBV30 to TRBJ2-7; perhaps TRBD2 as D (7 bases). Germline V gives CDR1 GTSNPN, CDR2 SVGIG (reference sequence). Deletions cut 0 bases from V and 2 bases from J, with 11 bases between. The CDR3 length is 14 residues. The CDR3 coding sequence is TGTGCCTGGAGTGTGGGGGGGCCCCCCTACGAGCAGTACTTC. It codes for CAWSVGGPPYEQYF.

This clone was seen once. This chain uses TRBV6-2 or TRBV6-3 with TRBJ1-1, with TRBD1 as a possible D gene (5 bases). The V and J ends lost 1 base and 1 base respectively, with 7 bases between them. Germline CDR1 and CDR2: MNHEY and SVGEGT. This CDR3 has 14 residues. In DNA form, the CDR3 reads TGTGCCAGCAGTTACTTTCAGGGGAACACTGAAGCTTTCTTT. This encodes CASSYFQGNTEAFF.

The chain's CDR3 is CASSPRSQRGSSYEQYF. For the CDR3, the DNA is TGTGCCAGCTCACCACGCAGCCAGCGGGGGAGCTCCTACGAGCAGTACTTC. The chain couples TRBV18 to TRBJ2-7, with 8 nucleotides matching TRBD2. V dropped 1 base and J dropped 0; count of bases not matched to a gene: 8. This CDR3 comprises 17 residues. CDR1 is KGHSH, CDR2 LQKENI, per germline.

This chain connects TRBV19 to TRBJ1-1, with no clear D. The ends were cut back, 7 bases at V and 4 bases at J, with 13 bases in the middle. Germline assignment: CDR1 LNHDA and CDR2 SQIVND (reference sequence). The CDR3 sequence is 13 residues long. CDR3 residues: CASTQTEATEAFF. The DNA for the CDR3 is TGTGCCAGTACCCAAACAGAGGCCACTGAAGCTTTCTTT. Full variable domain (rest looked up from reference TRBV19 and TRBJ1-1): DGGITQSPKYLFRKEGQNVTLSCEQNLNHDAMYWYRQDPGQGLRLIYYSQIVNDFQKGDIAEGYSVSREKKESFPLTVTSAQKNPTAFYLCASTQTEATEAFFGQGTRLTVV.

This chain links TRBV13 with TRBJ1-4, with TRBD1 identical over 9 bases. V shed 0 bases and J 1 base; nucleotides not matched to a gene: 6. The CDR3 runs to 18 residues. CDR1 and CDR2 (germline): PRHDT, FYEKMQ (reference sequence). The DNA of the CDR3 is TGTGCCAGCAGCTTAGGCGGGACAGGGCGAAGAACTAATGAAAAACTGTTTTTT. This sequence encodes CASSLGGTGRRTNEKLFF.

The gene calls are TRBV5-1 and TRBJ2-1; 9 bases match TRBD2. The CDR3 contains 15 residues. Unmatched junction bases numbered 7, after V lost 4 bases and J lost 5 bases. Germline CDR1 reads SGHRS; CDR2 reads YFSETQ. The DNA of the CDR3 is TGCGCCAGCAGCCGGACAGGCGGGGGGGACAATGAGCAGTTCTTC. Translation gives CASSRTGGGDNEQFF.

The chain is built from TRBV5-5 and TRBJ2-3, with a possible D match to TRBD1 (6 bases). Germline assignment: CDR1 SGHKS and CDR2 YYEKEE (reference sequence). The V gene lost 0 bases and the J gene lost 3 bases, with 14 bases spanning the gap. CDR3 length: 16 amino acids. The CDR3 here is CASSLVSGARTDTQYF. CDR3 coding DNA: TGTGCCAGCAGCTTGGTGTCAGGGGCAAGGACAGATACGCAGTATTTT.

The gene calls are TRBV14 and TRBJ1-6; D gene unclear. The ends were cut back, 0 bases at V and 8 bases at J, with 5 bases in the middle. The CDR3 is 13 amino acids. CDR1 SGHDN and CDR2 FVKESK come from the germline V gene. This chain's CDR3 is CASSQDGYSPLHF. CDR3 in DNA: TGTGCCAGCAGCCAAGACGGCTATTCACCCCTCCACTTT.

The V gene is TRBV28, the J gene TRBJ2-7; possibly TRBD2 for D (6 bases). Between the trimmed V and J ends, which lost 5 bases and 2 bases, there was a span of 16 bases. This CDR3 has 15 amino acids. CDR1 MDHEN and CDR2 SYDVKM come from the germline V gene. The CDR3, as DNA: TGTGCCAGCAGTGCGGTTTGGCGGGGTACCTACGAGCAGTACTTC. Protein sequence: CASSAVWRGTYEQYF.

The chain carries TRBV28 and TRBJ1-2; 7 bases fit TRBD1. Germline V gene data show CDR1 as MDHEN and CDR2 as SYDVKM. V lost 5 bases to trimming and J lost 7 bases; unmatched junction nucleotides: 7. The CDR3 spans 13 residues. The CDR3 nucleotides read TGTGCCAGCAGTGGGACAGAGCCTGGTGGCTACACCTTC. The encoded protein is CASSGTEPGGYTF.

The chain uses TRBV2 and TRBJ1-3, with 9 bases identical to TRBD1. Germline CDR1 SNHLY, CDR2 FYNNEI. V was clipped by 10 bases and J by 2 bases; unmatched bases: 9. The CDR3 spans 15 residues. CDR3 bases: TGTGCCAACCGGGACAGGGATTTGGCTGGAAACACCATATATTTT. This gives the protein CANRDRDLAGNTIYF.

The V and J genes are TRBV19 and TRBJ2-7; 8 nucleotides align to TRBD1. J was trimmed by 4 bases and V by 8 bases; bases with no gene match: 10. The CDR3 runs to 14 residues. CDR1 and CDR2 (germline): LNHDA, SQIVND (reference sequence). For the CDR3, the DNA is TGTGCCAGTGCCTCGGCAGGGGGCAGGTACGAGCAGTACTTC. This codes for CASASAGGRYEQYF.

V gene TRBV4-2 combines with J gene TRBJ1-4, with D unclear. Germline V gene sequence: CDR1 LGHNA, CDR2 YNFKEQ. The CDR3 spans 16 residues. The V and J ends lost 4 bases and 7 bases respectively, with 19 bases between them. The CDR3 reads CASSLNTGNPFEKLFF. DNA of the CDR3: TGTGCCAGCAGCCTAAACACGGGGAATCCCTTTGAAAAACTGTTTTTT.

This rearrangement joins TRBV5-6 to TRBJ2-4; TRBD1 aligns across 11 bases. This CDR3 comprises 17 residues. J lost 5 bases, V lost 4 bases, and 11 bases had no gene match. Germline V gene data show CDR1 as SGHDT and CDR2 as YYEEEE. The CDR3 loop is CASSRRLDRGPQNIQYF. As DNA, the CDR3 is TGTGCCAGCAGCCGAAGGCTGGACAGGGGGCCCCAAAACATTCAGTACTTC.

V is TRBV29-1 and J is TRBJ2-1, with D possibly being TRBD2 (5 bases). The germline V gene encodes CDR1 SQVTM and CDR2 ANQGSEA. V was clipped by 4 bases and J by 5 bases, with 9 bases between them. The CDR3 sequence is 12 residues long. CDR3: CSVVGRHNEQFF. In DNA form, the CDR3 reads TGCAGCGTTGTAGGGAGACACAATGAGCAGTTCTTC.

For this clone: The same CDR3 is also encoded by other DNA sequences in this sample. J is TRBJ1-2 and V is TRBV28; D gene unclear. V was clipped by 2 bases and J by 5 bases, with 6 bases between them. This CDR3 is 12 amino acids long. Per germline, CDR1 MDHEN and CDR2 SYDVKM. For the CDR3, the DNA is TGTGCCAGCAGTTTACGTGGATATGGCTACACCTTC. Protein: CASSLRGYGYTF.

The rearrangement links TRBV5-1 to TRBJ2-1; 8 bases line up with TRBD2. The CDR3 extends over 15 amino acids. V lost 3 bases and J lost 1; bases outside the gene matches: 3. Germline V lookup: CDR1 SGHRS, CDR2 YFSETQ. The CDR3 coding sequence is TGCGCCAGCAGCTGGATAGCGGGGTCCTACAATGAGCAGTTCTTC. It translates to CASSWIAGSYNEQFF.

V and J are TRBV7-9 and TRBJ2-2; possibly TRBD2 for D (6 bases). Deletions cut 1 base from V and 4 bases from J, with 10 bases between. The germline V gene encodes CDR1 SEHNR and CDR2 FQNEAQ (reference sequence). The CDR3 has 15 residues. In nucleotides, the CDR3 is TGTGCCAGCAGCTTAGTTGTGGGGGGCACCGGGGAGCTGTTTTTT. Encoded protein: CASSLVVGGTGELFF.